The present entry profiles one T cell receptor beta chain with its context. Its cognate antigen is unknown. Researchers tagged individual cDNA molecules with unique molecular identifiers. From the 5' RACE reads, TCRdb called clonotypes with MiXCR, one entry per CDR3 protein. The table shows 26,000 or so distinct CDR3 sequences, with approximately 5.1% occurring only once. The data were obtained in a study of early T cells in non-severe SARS-CoV-2 infection. Whole-study context: Chains from this unsorted whole-blood bulk RNA could not be paired. The study's findings and limits: A preference for anti-spike CD8 responses marked VDJdb matching, which missed private and CD4 specificities.

The receptor comes from an adult who was a healthcare worker with PCR-confirmed SARS-CoV-2 infection or an uninfected control (not recorded which). Sequenced input: whole blood.

This CDR3 is CASSQTTGTNYEQYF. CDR3 in DNA: TGTGCCAGCAGCCAAACTACCGGGACCAACTACGAGCAGTACTTC. The chain links TRBV4-2 to TRBJ2-7; D is perhaps TRBD1 or TRBD2 (5 bases each). CDR1 and CDR2 (germline): LGHNA, YNFKEQ. The CDR3 sequence is 15 residues long. The V and J ends lost 2 bases and 3 bases respectively, with 14 bases between them.